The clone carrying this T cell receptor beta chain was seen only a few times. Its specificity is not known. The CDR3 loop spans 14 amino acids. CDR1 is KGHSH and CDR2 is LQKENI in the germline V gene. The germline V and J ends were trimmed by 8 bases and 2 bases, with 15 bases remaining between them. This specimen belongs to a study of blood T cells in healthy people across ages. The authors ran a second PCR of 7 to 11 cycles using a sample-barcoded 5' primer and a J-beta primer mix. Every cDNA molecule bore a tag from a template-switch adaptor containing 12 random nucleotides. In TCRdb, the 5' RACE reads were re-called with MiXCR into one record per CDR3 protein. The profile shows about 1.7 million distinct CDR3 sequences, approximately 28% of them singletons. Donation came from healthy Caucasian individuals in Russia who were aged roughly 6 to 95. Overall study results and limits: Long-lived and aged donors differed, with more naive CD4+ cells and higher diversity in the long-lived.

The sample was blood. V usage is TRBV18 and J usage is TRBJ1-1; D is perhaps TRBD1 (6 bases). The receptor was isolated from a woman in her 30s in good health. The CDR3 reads CASTTTRGNTEAFF. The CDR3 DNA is TGTGCCAGCACGACGACCAGGGGAAACACTGAAGCTTTCTTT.